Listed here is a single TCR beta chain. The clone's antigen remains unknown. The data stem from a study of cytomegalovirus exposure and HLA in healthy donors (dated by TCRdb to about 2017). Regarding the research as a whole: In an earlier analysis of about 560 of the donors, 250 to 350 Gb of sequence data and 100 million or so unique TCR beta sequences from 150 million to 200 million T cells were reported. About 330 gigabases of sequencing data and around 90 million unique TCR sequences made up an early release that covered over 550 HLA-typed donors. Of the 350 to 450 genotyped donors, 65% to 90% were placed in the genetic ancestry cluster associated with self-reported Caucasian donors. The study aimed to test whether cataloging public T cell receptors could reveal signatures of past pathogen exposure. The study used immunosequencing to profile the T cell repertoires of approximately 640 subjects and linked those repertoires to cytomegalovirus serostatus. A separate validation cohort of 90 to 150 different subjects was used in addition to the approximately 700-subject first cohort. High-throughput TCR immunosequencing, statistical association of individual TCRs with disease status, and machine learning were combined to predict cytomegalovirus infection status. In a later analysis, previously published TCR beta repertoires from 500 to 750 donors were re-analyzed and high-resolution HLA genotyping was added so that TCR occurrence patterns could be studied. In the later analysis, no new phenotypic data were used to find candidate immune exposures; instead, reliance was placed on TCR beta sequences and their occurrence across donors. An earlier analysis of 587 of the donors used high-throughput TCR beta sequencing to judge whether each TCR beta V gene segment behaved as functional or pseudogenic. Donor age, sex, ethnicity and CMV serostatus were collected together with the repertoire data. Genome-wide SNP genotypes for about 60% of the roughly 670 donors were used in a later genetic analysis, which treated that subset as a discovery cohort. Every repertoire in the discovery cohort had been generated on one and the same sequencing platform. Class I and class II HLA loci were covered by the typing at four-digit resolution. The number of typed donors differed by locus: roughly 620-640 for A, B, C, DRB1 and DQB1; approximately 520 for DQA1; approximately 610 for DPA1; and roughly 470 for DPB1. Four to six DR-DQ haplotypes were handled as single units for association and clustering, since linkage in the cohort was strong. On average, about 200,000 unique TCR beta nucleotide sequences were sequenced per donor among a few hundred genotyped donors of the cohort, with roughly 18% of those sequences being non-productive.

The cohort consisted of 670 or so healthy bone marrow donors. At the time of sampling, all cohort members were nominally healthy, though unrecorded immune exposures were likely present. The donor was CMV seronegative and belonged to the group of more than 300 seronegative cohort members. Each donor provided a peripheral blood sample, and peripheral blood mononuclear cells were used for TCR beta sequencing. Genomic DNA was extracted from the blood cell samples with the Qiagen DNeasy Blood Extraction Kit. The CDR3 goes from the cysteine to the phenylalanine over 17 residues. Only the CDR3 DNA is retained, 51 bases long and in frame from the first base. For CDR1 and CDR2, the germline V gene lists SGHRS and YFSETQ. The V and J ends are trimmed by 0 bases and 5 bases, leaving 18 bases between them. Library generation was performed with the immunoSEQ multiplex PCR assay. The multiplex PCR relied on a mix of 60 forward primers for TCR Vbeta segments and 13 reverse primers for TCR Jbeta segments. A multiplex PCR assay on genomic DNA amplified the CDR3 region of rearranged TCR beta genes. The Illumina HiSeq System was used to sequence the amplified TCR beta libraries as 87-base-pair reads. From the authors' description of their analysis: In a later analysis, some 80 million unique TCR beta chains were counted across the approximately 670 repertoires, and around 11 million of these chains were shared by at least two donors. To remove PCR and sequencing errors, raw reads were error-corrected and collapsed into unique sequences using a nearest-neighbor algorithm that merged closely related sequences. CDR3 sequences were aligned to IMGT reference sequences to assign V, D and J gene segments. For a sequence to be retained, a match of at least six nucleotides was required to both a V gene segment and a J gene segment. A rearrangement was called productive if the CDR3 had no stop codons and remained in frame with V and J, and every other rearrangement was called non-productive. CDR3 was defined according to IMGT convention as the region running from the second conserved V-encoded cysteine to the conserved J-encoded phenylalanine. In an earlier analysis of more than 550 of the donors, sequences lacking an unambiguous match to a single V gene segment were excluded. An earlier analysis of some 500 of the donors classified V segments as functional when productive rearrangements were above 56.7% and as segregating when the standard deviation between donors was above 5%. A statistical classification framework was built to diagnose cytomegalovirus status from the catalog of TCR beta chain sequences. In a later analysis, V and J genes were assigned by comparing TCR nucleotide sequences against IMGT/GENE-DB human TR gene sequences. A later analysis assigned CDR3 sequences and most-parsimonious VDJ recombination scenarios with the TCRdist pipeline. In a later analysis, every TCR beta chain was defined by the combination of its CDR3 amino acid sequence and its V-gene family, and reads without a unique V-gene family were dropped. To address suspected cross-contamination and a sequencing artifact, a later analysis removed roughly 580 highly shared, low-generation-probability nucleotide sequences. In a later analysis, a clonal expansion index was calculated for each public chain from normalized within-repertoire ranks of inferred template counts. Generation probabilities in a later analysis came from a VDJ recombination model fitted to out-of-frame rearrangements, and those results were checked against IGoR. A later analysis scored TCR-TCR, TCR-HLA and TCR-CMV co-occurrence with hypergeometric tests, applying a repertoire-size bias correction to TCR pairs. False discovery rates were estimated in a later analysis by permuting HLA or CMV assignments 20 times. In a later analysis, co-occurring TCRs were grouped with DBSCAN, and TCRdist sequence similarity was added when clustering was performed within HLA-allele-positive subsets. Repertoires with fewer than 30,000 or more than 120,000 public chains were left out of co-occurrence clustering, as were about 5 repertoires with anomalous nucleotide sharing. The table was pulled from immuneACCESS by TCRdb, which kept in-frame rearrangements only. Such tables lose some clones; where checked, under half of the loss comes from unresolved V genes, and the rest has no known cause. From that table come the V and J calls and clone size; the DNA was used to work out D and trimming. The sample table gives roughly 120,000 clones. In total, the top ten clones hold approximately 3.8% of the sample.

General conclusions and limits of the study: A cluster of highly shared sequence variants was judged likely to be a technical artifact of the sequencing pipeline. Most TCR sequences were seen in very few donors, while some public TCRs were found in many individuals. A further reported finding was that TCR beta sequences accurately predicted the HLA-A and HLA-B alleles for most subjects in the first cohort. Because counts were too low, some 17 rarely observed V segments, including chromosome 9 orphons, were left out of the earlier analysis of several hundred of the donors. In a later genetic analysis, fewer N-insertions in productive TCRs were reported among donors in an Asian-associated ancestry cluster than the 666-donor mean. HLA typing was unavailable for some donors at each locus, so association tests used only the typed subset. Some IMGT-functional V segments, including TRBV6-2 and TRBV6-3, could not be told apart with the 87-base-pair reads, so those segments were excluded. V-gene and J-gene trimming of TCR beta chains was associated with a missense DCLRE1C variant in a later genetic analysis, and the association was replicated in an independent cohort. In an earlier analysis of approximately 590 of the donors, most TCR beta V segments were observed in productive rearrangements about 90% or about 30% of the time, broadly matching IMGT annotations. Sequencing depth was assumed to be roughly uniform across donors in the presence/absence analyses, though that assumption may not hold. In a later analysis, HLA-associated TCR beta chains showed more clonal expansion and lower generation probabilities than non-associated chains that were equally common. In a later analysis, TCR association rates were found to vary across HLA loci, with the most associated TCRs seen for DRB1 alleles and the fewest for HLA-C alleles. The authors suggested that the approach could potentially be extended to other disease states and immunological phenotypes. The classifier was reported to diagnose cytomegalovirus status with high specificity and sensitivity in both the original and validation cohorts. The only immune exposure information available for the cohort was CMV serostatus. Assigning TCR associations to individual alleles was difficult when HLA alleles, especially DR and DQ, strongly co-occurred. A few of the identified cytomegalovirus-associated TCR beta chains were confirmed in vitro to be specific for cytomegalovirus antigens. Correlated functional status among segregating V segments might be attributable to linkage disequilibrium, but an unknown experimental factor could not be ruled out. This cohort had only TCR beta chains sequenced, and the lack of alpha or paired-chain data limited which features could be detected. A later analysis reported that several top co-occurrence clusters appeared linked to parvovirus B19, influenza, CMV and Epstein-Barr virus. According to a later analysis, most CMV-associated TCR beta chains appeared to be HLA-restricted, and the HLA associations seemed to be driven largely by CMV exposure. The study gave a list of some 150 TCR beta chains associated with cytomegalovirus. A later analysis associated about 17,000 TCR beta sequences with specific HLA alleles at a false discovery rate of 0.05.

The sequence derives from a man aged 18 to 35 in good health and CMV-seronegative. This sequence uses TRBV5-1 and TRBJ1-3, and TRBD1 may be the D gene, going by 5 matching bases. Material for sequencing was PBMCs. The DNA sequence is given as TGCGCCAGCAGCTTGGCCACCCGGAGGGACGTACGAAACACCATATATTTT. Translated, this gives CASSLATRRDVRNTIYF.